This T cell receptor beta chain was documented in a study of T cells expressing NK-cell markers. For each CDR3 protein, TCRdb gives one entry from its re-call of the 5' RACE reads, without DNA. The sample totals about 400,000 distinct CDR3 sequences. The CDR3 sequence is 12 residues long. Germline V gene sequence: CDR1 MNHNY, CDR2 SVGAGI (reference sequence). Sequencing used blood T cells: a sorted CD56 or NKG2C T cell subset, CD4+ or CD8+ T cells, or bulk PBMC T cells (not recorded which). This clonotype originated in a woman aged 45-65 years in good health. The chain couples TRBV6-6 to TRBJ1-4; TCRdb's D call, TRBD1, is unchecked because there is no DNA. The CDR3 protein is CASRWGGEKLFF.